The 15 T cell receptor beta chains below come from one sample, sequenced in a study of identical twins. MiXCR was run by TCRdb on the 5' RACE reads, yielding one entry per CDR3 protein. This table has 500,000 to 700,000 distinct CDR3 sequences, about 7% appearing once. The same data also contributed to another study, on yellow fever vaccine responses in identical twins.

The sequenced sample was PBMCs. These receptors originate from a woman between 18 and 29 years old in good health.

The rearrangement joins TRBV7-9 to TRBJ2-7, with 9 bases lining up with TRBD2. J gave up 6 bases and V 3 bases, and 3 bases lay outside the gene matches. CDR1 and CDR2 (germline): SEHNR, FQNEAQ (reference sequence). The CDR3 has 13 residues. The CDR3 DNA reads as TGTGCCAGCAGCTTCGCGGGGGGGTTCGAGCAGTACGTC. The encoded protein is CASSFAGGFEQYV.

This sequence joins TRBV5-8 and TRBJ2-3; D is tentatively TRBD1 or TRBD2 (5 bases each). Germline CDR1 and CDR2: SGHTS and YDEGEE. The CDR3 is 16 amino acids. With 1 base removed from V and 2 bases from J, the gap between germline ends came to 14 bases. The CDR3 loop reads CASSLKGRTYTDTQYF. In DNA, the CDR3 is TGTGCCAGCAGCTTGAAGGGGAGAACCTACACAGATACGCAGTATTTT.

The V and J genes are TRBV25-1 and TRBJ2-7; tentative D call: TRBD2 (6 bases). Germline lookup yields CDR1 MGHDK and CDR2 SYGVNS. V was cut by 3 bases and J by 0 bases, with 12 bases left in between. There are 15 residues in the CDR3. CDR3 sequence (DNA): TGTGCCAGCAGTGATCGACTAGGGAACTCCTACGAGCAGTACTTC. Amino acids: CASSDRLGNSYEQYF.

This clonotype has only a few counts. The chain uses TRBV7-3 and TRBJ2-2, with 7 bases that match TRBD2. There are 15 residues in the CDR3. Looked up from germline, CDR1 is SGHTA and CDR2 is FQGTGA. The V and J ends lost 5 bases and 5 bases, in that order; junction bases with no gene match: 8. DNA of the CDR3: TGTGCCAGCAGCCCCGGCCGGGAGGTTACCGGGGAGCTGTTTTTT. It specifies CASSPGREVTGELFF.

This sequence joins TRBV7-7 and TRBJ2-1; no definite D call. Germline lookup yields CDR1 SSHAT and CDR2 FNYEAQ (reference sequence). CDR3 length: 14 residues. V lost 1 base and J 7 bases, leaving 11 bases between the germline ends. The CDR3 sequence is CASSLDGLLNEQFF. The CDR3 nucleotides read TGTGCCAGCAGCTTAGACGGCCTTCTTAATGAGCAGTTCTTC.

This clonotype was counted at least ten times. V usage is TRBV12-3 or TRBV12-4 and J usage is TRBJ2-3; TRBD2 aligns across 10 bases. CDR3 length: 17 residues. Trimming took 5 bases from V and 2 from J; bases not matched to a gene: 10. CDR3 residues: CASSNHNSGGTTDTQYF. The CDR3 nucleotides are TGTGCCAGCAGTAATCATAATAGCGGGGGGACCACAGATACGCAGTATTTT.

The chain links TRBV5-1 to TRBJ1-5; D not resolved. CDR1 and CDR2 (germline): SGHRS, YFSETQ. The CDR3 is made up of 13 amino acids. V was shortened by 4 bases and J by 3 bases, with 8 bases between the two germline ends. As DNA, the CDR3 is TGCGCCAGCAGCCGCACGACCAATCAGCCCCAGCATTTT. Translated: CASSRTTNQPQHF. The variable domain in full, with the rest retrieved from reference TRBV5-1 and TRBJ1-5, is KAGVTQTPRYLIKTRGQQVTLSCSPISGHRSVSWYQQTPGQGLQFLFEYFSETQRNKGNFPGRFSGRQFSNSRSEMNVSTLELGDSALYLCASSRTTNQPQHFGDGTRLSIL.

This clonotype was seen repeatedly, ten times or more. The rearrangement uses TRBV14 and TRBJ2-5, with D uncertain. Germline lookup yields CDR1 SGHDN and CDR2 FVKESK. The CDR3 extends over 12 amino acids. V lost 5 bases and J 5 bases, leaving 9 bases between the germline ends. CDR3 DNA sequence: TGTGCCAGCAGCACTCGATTGGAGACCCAGTACTTC. This gives the protein CASSTRLETQYF. Full variable domain (remainder filled in from reference TRBV14 and TRBJ2-5): EAGVTQFPSHSVIEKGQTVTLRCDPISGHDNLYWYRRVMGKEIKFLLHFVKESKQDESGMPNNRFLAERTGGTYSTLKVQPAELEDSGVYFCASSTRLETQYFGPGTRLLVL.

The chain couples TRBV10-3 to TRBJ1-2; no clear D. Germline assignment: CDR1 ENHRY and CDR2 SYGVKD. Trimming took off 0 bases at V and 5 bases at J, with 13 bases between the two ends. This CDR3 is built from 15 residues. CDR3 DNA: TGTGCCATCAGTGAGTCGTCCCAGGCAGATTATGGCTACACCTTC. It translates to CAISESSQADYGYTF.

The chain is built from TRBV15 and TRBJ2-6; D ambiguous. CDR1 LNHNV and CDR2 YYDKDF come from the germline V gene (reference sequence). CDR3 length: 15 residues. Trimming took 1 base from V and 2 from J, leaving 6 bases between them. Here the CDR3 DNA reads TGTGCCACCAGCAGAGTAGGGACTGGGGCCAACGTCCTGACTTTC. It specifies CATSRVGTGANVLTF.

There are many counts of this clonotype. This chain connects TRBV20-1 to TRBJ2-7; weak D call: TRBD2 (6 bases). CDR1 and CDR2 from the germline V gene are DFQATT and SNEGSKA (reference sequence). Trimming pared 5 bases from V and 2 bases from J, leaving 22 bases between. The CDR3 sequence is 16 residues long. The CDR3 nucleotides read TGCAGTGCTGCGGGGTTGGGGCGCGGCACTACCTACGAGCAGTACTTC. Encoded protein: CSAAGLGRGTTYEQYF.

This clonotype was seen only a few times. V usage is TRBV12-3 or TRBV12-4 and J usage is TRBJ2-1; possibly TRBD2 for D (6 bases). CDR3 length: 17 amino acids. V was cut by 6 bases and J by 0 bases, with 18 bases left in between. CDR3 residues: CASRGGWLAGSYNEQFF. The CDR3 bases are TGTGCCAGCAGGGGGGGTTGGCTAGCAGGCTCCTACAATGAGCAGTTCTTC.

This clonotype was detected many times. The CDR3 loop reads CASSLAGHQETQYF. CDR3 nucleotides: TGTGCCAGCAGTTTAGCAGGGCACCAAGAGACCCAGTACTTC. The chain links TRBV12-3 or TRBV12-4 to TRBJ2-5; unclear D gene. The CDR3 spans 14 residues. The V end was cut by 0 bases, the J end by 0 bases, with 5 bases between.

This clonotype was seen repeatedly, ten times or more. V and J are TRBV12-3 or TRBV12-4 and TRBJ1-2; D remains unclear. This CDR3 has 12 residues. The V end lost 5 bases, the J end lost 0 bases, and 4 bases lay between the germline ends. CDR3 loop: CASSNTNYGYTF. In DNA form, the CDR3 reads TGTGCCAGCAGTAACACTAACTATGGCTACACCTTC.

The table lists this clonotype with many counts. The chain employs TRBV4-1 and TRBJ2-1, with 12 bases fitting TRBD1. The CDR3 runs to 15 residues. The V gene's germline CDR1 is MGHRA and CDR2 YSYEKL. After removal of 2 bases from V and 9 bases from J, the junction contained 5 bases not matched to a gene. CDR3 amino acids: CASSQPGQGAGEQFF. In nucleotides, the CDR3 is TGCGCCAGCAGCCAACCGGGACAGGGGGCTGGTGAGCAGTTCTTC.